This T cell receptor (beta chain) was documented in a study of blood T cell repertoires in COVID-19. In the study overall: COVID-19 samples, acute and convalescent, were from the United States, Italy and Spain. The cDNA or gDNA used as material had been derived from T cells, B-cell-depleted T cells, or PBMCs.

Participant reports of clinical history set cohort assignment. Method: immunoSEQ multiplex PCR; TCRdb's copy keeps in-frame clones and lacks some. The sample consists of some 310,000 clones, about 90% of them appearing once. Germline V gives CDR1 LNHNV, CDR2 YYDKDF (reference sequence). V was shortened by 2 bases and J by 7 bases, with 11 bases between the two germline ends. This CDR3 contains 14 residues. The chain carries TRBV15 and TRBJ1-4, with D maybe TRBD1 (5 bases). The specimen was PBMCs or T cells enriched from blood (not recorded which). The clonotype originates from a woman younger than 45 who had recovered from COVID-19. The CDR3 DNA sequence: TGTGCCACCAGCAGATTGTACGGGGGTGAAAAACTGTTTTTT. Protein product: CATSRLYGGEKLFF.